The 28 T cell receptor beta chains reported below all come from one sample, sequenced in a study of monozygotic twins with inflammatory bowel disease. From its re-call of the 5' RACE reads, TCRdb lists each CDR3 protein once, without DNA. There are around 200,000 distinct CDR3 sequences in the sample, with less than 2% held by the top ten. Sequencing was carried out using blood. The receptors originated from a human donor with ulcerative colitis or Crohn's disease, or a healthy co-twin of an affected twin (not recorded which).

CDR3 sequence: CASSPGDNEKLFF. This chain joins TRBV6-5 and TRBJ1-4; TCRdb's D gene call, TRBD1, goes unchecked for lack of DNA. CDR1 is MNHEY, CDR2 SVGAGI, per germline. CDR3 length: 13 amino acids.

The gene calls are TRBV2 and TRBJ2-5; the TRBD1 assignment by TCRdb is unverifiable without DNA. Per the germline V gene, CDR1 is SNHLY and CDR2 is FYNNEI. There are 14 residues in the CDR3. This CDR3 reads CASRGGSGQETQYF.

The chain carries TRBV18 and TRBJ2-3; the D call from TCRdb, TRBD1, cannot be confirmed without DNA. The CDR3 contains 15 residues. The V gene's germline CDR1 is KGHSH and CDR2 LQKENI. The CDR3 is CASSRLGQGIDTQYF.

The V and J genes are TRBV7-6 and TRBJ2-2; no DNA is available, so the TRBD1 call from TCRdb remains unchecked. From germline, CDR1 is SGHVS and CDR2 FNYEAQ. The CDR3 totals 16 residues. CDR3 amino acids: CASSSRTGGVTGELFF.

The chain joins TRBV12-3 or TRBV12-4 to TRBJ1-2; without DNA, the TCRdb call of TRBD1 cannot be checked. The CDR3 length is 15 residues. This CDR3 is CASRYGQGAGYGYTF.

The chain links TRBV10-3 to TRBJ1-1. The CDR3 totals 12 residues. Germline CDR1 is ENHRY and CDR2 is SYGVKD. This CDR3 reads CAISESATEAFF.

The chain links TRBV2 to TRBJ1-2; TCRdb gives TRBD1 as the D gene, but with no DNA this cannot be confirmed. Per the germline V gene, CDR1 is SNHLY and CDR2 is FYNNEI. This CDR3 contains 16 residues. The CDR3: CASSEPGGSAGYGYTF.

The gene calls are TRBV6-1 and TRBJ1-6; checking the TCRdb D call of TRBD1 is not possible without DNA. The CDR3 extends over 18 amino acids. Per the germline V gene, CDR1 is MNHNS and CDR2 is SASEGT. CDR3 residues: CASSRTRWRGQGYSPLHF.

This chain connects TRBV7-3 to TRBJ2-2; with no DNA, the TCRdb D assignment of TRBD1 cannot be verified. The CDR3 has 14 amino acids. Per the germline V gene, CDR1 is SGHTA and CDR2 is FQGTGA. The CDR3 sequence: CASSLQGSTGELFF. The whole variable domain, remainder taken from reference TRBV7-3 and TRBJ2-2, is GAGVSQTPSNKVTEKGKYVELRCDPISGHTALYWYRQSLGQGPEFLIYFQGTGAADDSGLPNDRFFAVRPEGSVSTLKIQRTERGDSAVYLCASSLQGSTGELFFGEGSRLTVL.

The V gene is TRBV20-1, the J gene TRBJ1-6; the TRBD1 assignment by TCRdb is unverifiable without DNA. Looked up from germline, CDR1 is DFQATT and CDR2 is SNEGSKA (reference sequence). The CDR3 has 16 amino acids. CDR3 sequence reads: CSARDPQGPYNSPLHF.

The V call is TRBV5-6, the J call TRBJ2-3; TCRdb picks TRBD1, but there is no DNA to check that call. The CDR3 is made up of 14 amino acids. Germline values: CDR1 SGHDT, CDR2 YYEEEE. The CDR3 region is CASSTGTSTDTQYF.

This CDR3 reads CAISEERDSGEQFF. The V call is TRBV10-3, the J call TRBJ2-1; TCRdb calls TRBD1, which cannot be checked without DNA. The CDR3 length is 14 residues. Germline assignment: CDR1 ENHRY and CDR2 SYGVKD.

This chain uses TRBV5-1 with TRBJ2-4; TCRdb picks TRBD1, but there is no DNA to check that call. The germline gives CDR1 SGHRS, CDR2 YFSETQ. The CDR3 extends over 15 amino acids. CDR3 loop: CASTEGAVARNIQYF.

The chain is built from TRBV12-3 or TRBV12-4 and TRBJ1-1; lacking DNA, the TRBD1 call made by TCRdb goes unchecked. The CDR3 runs to 15 residues. CDR3: CASTQITGTNTEAFF.

The chain carries TRBV5-1 and TRBJ2-1; as DNA is missing, the TRBD2 call by TCRdb cannot be tested. Germline V gives CDR1 SGHRS, CDR2 YFSETQ. The CDR3 runs to 16 residues. CDR3 residues: CASSLSQGPSYNEQFF.

The rearrangement links TRBV12-3 or TRBV12-4 to TRBJ1-1. This CDR3 spans 15 amino acids. The CDR3 sequence is CASSPGGTFNSQAFF.

The chain recombines TRBV6-1 with TRBJ1-6. Germline-derived CDR1 and CDR2 are MNHNS and SASEGT. There are 16 residues in the CDR3. This CDR3 is CASTADRGSYNSPLHF.

The chain combines TRBV13 with TRBJ2-3; as DNA is missing, the TRBD2 call by TCRdb cannot be tested. The CDR3 covers 19 residues. Germline-derived CDR1 and CDR2 are PRHDT and FYEKMQ (reference sequence). CDR3 region: CASSFLGLAGNISTDTQYF.

The V call is TRBV20-1, the J call TRBJ2-2. Germline loops: CDR1 DFQATT, CDR2 SNEGSKA (reference sequence). The length of the CDR3 is 14 residues. CDR3 sequence: CSARDSARSGELFF.

J is TRBJ2-5 and V is TRBV7-9; the TRBD1 assignment by TCRdb is unverifiable without DNA. There are 14 residues in the CDR3. Germline V gene data show CDR1 as SEHNR and CDR2 as FQNEAQ (reference sequence). CDR3 region: CASSLVSGGETQYF.

The chain combines TRBV10-2 with TRBJ2-5. The germline CDR1 and CDR2 sequences are WSHSY and SAAADI. The CDR3 spans 14 residues. This CDR3 is CASSFVGYQETQYF.

The J gene is TRBJ2-1, the V gene TRBV4-2; TCRdb's assignment of TRBD2 cannot be checked, as there is no DNA. CDR1 and CDR2 (germline): LGHNA, YNFKEQ. The CDR3 length is 15 residues. This CDR3 reads CASSPSGGSILEQFF.

The chain employs TRBV5-1 and TRBJ1-3; TCRdb names TRBD1, which stays unverified in the absence of DNA. CDR3 length: 18 amino acids. CDR1 and CDR2 from the germline V gene are SGHRS and YFSETQ. The CDR3 region is CASSLAGAGAISGNTIYF.

The chain is built from TRBV5-5 and TRBJ2-5; no DNA is available, so the TRBD2 call from TCRdb remains unchecked. In germline, CDR1 is SGHKS, CDR2 YYEKEE (reference sequence). CDR3 length equals 14 residues. CDR3 amino acids: CASSEAGGPETQYF.

The rearrangement links TRBV6-2 or TRBV6-3 to TRBJ1-1. Germline-derived CDR1 and CDR2 are MNHEY and SVGEGT. The CDR3 loop spans 11 amino acids. CDR3 region: CASSYGIEAFF.

The V and J genes are TRBV6-1 and TRBJ2-3; with no DNA, the TCRdb D assignment of TRBD2 cannot be verified. Germline CDR1 reads MNHNS; CDR2 reads SASEGT. This CDR3 comprises 17 residues. The CDR3 sequence: CASSGTSGGRSTDTQYF.

The chain's CDR3 is CASSFQVNTEAFF. The chain couples TRBV5-6 to TRBJ1-1. CDR1 is SGHDT and CDR2 is YYEEEE in the germline V gene. The CDR3 consists of 13 residues.

The rearrangement uses TRBV4-1 and TRBJ1-6; TCRdb outputs TRBD1, but without DNA this stays unchecked. CDR1 is MGHRA, CDR2 YSYEKL, per germline. The CDR3 extends over 14 amino acids. The CDR3 loop reads CASSQPGQGSPLHF.